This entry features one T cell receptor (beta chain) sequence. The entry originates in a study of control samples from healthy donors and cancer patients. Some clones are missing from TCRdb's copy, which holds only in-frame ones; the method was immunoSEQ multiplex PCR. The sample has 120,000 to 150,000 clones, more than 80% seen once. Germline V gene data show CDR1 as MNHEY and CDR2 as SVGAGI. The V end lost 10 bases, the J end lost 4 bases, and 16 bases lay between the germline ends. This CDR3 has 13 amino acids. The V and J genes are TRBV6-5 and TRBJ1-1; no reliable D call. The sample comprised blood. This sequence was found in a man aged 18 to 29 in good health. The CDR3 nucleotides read TGTGCCACCTCTAAGAAAATCCTCACTGAAGCTTTCTTT. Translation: CATSKKILTEAFF.